What follows are 32 T cell receptor beta chains derived from one specimen sequenced in a study of T cell changes during pregnancy in multiple sclerosis. Only in-frame clones appear in the TCRdb table, and some are missing; sequencing was by immunoSEQ multiplex PCR. The sample lists approximately 50,000 clones; approximately 91% were seen once. The specimen was peripheral blood, collected in the second trimester of pregnancy. The receptors stem from a female donor with multiple sclerosis, enrolled in a pregnancy study.

The genes are TRBV29-1 and TRBJ2-2, with 9 bases matching TRBD2. Germline loops: CDR1 SQVTM, CDR2 ANQGSEA. The V gene end was trimmed by 4 bases and the J gene end by 4 bases; junction bases not matched to a gene: 7. This CDR3 contains 15 residues. Here the CDR3 reads CSVARTSDPTGELFF. For the CDR3, the DNA is TGCAGCGTTGCCCGGACTAGCGACCCCACCGGGGAGCTGTTTTTT.

Worth noting for this clone: Different DNA sequences within this sample yield the same CDR3. The rearrangement uses TRBV18 and TRBJ1-1; the match to TRBD1 covers 7 bases. Per germline, CDR1 KGHSH and CDR2 LQKENI. The CDR3 has 12 amino acids. V lost 3 bases, J lost 6 bases, and 1 base stayed unmatched. For the CDR3, the DNA is TGTGCCAGCTCACCTCAGGGGGCTGAAGCTTTCTTT. Its translation is CASSPQGAEAFF.

The chain couples TRBV28 to TRBJ1-6; a possible D gene is TRBD1 (5 bases). This CDR3 spans 20 amino acids. V lost 6 bases to trimming and J lost 0 bases, with 24 bases between them. In germline, CDR1 is MDHEN, CDR2 SYDVKM. Here the CDR3 DNA reads TGTGCCAGCAGCTCGGATATGGGCAGGGAGGGGTACTCCTATAATTCACCCCTCCACTTT. Protein product: CASSSDMGREGYSYNSPLHF.

The V and J genes are TRBV28 and TRBJ1-2, with 7 bases that match TRBD1. The CDR3 contains 14 residues. Trimming took 6 bases from V and 6 from J; bases not matched to a gene: 10. Germline CDR1 MDHEN, CDR2 SYDVKM. DNA for the CDR3: TGTGCCAGCAGCTCCATAGGGGGCATTAATGGCTACACCTTC. It translates to CASSSIGGINGYTF.

The gene calls are TRBV19 and TRBJ2-3; D not resolved. V shed 5 bases and J shed 2 bases, with 17 bases lying between them. The CDR3 totals 16 residues. CDR1 is LNHDA and CDR2 is SQIVND in the germline V gene (reference sequence). CDR3 loop: CASSLRRVATTDTQYF. As DNA, the CDR3 is TGTGCCAGTAGTTTAAGACGGGTTGCGACCACAGATACGCAGTATTTT. Complete variable domain (other parts from reference TRBV19 and TRBJ2-3): DGGITQSPKYLFRKEGQNVTLSCEQNLNHDAMYWYRQDPGQGLRLIYYSQIVNDFQKGDIAEGYSVSREKKESFPLTVTSAQKNPTAFYLCASSLRRVATTDTQYFGPGTRLTVL.

The gene calls are TRBV6-1 and TRBJ1-1; D is perhaps TRBD1 (6 bases). Germline loops: CDR1 MNHNS, CDR2 SASEGT. The CDR3 spans 14 residues. Trimming pared 5 bases from V and 4 bases from J, leaving 14 bases between. The chain's CDR3 is CASSIRGGSTEAFF. In DNA, the CDR3 is TGTGCCAGCAGTATAAGAGGGGGAAGCACTGAAGCTTTCTTT.

The CDR3 DNA sequence: TGTGCCAGCAGCTCCAGGGAGGAGGAAAAACTGTTTTTT. Its protein is CASSSREEEKLFF. The chain employs TRBV5-5 and TRBJ1-4; D is possibly TRBD1 (5 bases). Germline V gene data show CDR1 as SGHKS and CDR2 as YYEKEE (reference sequence). The V gene lost 3 bases and the J gene lost 8 bases, with 11 bases spanning the gap. CDR3 length: 13 amino acids.

This clone was seen more than once but under ten times. This chain links TRBV5-8 with TRBJ2-4, with D tentatively TRBD1 (6 bases). In germline, CDR1 is SGHTS, CDR2 YDEGEE. Trimming took off 0 bases at V and 9 bases at J, with 13 bases between the two ends. This CDR3 is 14 amino acids long. The CDR3 DNA is TGTGCCAGCAGCTTGGACGTGGGGGCCGGCATTCAGTACTTC. It yields the protein CASSLDVGAGIQYF.

V gene TRBV29-1 combines with J gene TRBJ2-7, with 9 positions matching TRBD1. The CDR3 covers 13 residues. The ends lost 6 bases at V and 4 bases at J; junction bases unmatched: 7. Germline V CDR1 and CDR2: SQVTM, ANQGSEA. This CDR3 is CSVRQGGWYEQYF. For the CDR3, the DNA is TGCAGCGTCAGACAGGGGGGTTGGTACGAGCAGTACTTC.

J is TRBJ2-1 and V is TRBV5-1; 9 bases align to TRBD1. The germline V gene has CDR1 SGHRS and CDR2 YFSETQ. The CDR3 has 17 residues. V dropped 2 bases and J dropped 9; count of bases not matched to a gene: 15. The CDR3 sequence: CASSFLQGADVRTEQFF. Written as DNA, the CDR3 is TGCGCCAGCAGCTTCTTACAGGGGGCGGATGTTCGTACTGAGCAGTTCTTC.

The chain combines TRBV7-3 with TRBJ2-1; possible D gene TRBD2, 7 bases. The CDR3 extends over 17 amino acids. V was clipped by 2 bases and J by 12 bases, with 26 bases between them. Germline-derived CDR1 and CDR2 are SGHTA and FQGTGA. The CDR3: CASSLEGGGAGHSLQFF. The CDR3 DNA follows: TGTGCCAGCAGCTTAGAAGGAGGGGGGGCAGGACACTCGTTGCAGTTCTTC. Full variable domain (missing parts from reference TRBV7-3 and TRBJ2-1): GAGVSQTPSNKVTEKGKYVELRCDPISGHTALYWYRQSLGQGPEFLIYFQGTGAADDSGLPNDRFFAVRPEGSVSTLKIQRTERGDSAVYLCASSLEGGGAGHSLQFFGPGTRLTVL.

The V call is TRBV21-1, the J call TRBJ1-2. TRBV21-1 is a pseudogene locus. There are 12 residues in the CDR3. The CDR3 sequence is CASSNDRRGYTF. Here the CDR3 DNA reads TGTGCCAGCAGCAATGACCGGAGAGGCTACACCTTC.

A single count supports this clone. The J gene is TRBJ1-1, the V gene TRBV5-1, with D perhaps TRBD1 (6 bases). The V end was cut by 2 bases, the J end by 10 bases, with 18 bases between. CDR3 length: 14 residues. The germline V gene encodes CDR1 SGHRS and CDR2 YFSETQ. CDR3 in amino acids: CASSLARGAGAAFF. In DNA form, the CDR3 reads TGCGCCAGCAGCTTAGCCCGGGGGGCCGGGGCAGCTTTCTTT.

This chain connects TRBV27 to TRBJ2-7, with 11 bases aligning to TRBD2. Gene TRBJ2-5 matches the end of the DNA better, so the J call may be wrong. The CDR3 totals 17 residues. Per germline, CDR1 MNHEY and CDR2 SMNVEV (reference sequence). The CDR3 reads CASSPFIAGGLRETQYF. The CDR3, as DNA: TGTGCCAGCAGTCCATTCATAGCGGGGGGGCTTCGGGAGACCCAGTACTTC.

The chain is built from TRBV19 and TRBJ1-2; no clear D. V was pared by 3 bases and J by 8 bases, with 16 bases between. Germline CDR1 LNHDA, CDR2 SQIVND (reference sequence). This CDR3 is built from 14 residues. As DNA, the CDR3 is TGTGCCAGTAGTATCCCCGGCAGACTATGGGGCTACACCTTC. Translation gives CASSIPGRLWGYTF.

The V and J genes are TRBV15 and TRBJ1-6; TRBD1 is a possible D gene (6 bases). Germline V gives CDR1 LNHNV, CDR2 YYDKDF (reference sequence). V was shortened by 1 base and J by 7 bases, with 8 bases between the two germline ends. The CDR3 has 14 residues. The CDR3 spells CATSRAGVNSPLHF. The CDR3 DNA follows: TGTGCCACCAGCAGAGCAGGGGTGAATTCACCCCTCCACTTT.

This clone was recorded only once. The chain recombines TRBV18 with TRBJ1-2, with 7 bases identical to TRBD1. In germline, CDR1 is KGHSH, CDR2 LQKENI. Germline trimming cut 0 bases from V and 7 bases from J; bases unmatched to any gene: 8. This CDR3 spans 15 amino acids. The CDR3 reads CASSPPNRGSGGYTF. The CDR3 nucleotides are TGTGCCAGCTCACCACCTAACAGGGGTTCCGGTGGCTACACCTTC. Full variable domain (missing parts from reference TRBV18 and TRBJ1-2): NAGVMQNPRHLVRRRGQEARLRCSPMKGHSHVYWYRQLPEEGLKFMVYLQKENIIDESGMPKERFSAEFPKEGPSILRIQQVVRGDSAAYFCASSPPNRGSGGYTFGSGTRLTVV.

V and J are TRBV28 and TRBJ2-5, with D unresolved. This CDR3 is 11 amino acids long. V was shortened by 8 bases and J by 5 bases, with 9 bases between the two germline ends. CDR1 and CDR2 (germline): MDHEN, SYDVKM. The CDR3 protein is CASLALETQYF. The CDR3 bases are TGTGCCAGCCTGGCCCTGGAGACCCAGTACTTC.

This clone was seen once. The J gene is TRBJ1-4, the V gene TRBV2, with D possibly TRBD1 on 5 matching bases. Germline V gene lookup returns CDR1 SNHLY and CDR2 FYNNEI. The CDR3 loop spans 16 amino acids. With 2 bases removed from V and 2 bases from J, the gap between germline ends came to 12 bases. Here the CDR3 DNA reads TGTGCCAGCAGTGAATATGGGGGGAGGACTAATGAAAAACTGTTTTTT. Translated: CASSEYGGRTNEKLFF.

The genes are TRBV15 and TRBJ1-3, with a weak D call TRBD1 (6 bases). The germline V and J ends were trimmed by 3 bases and 4 bases, with 10 bases remaining between them. CDR1 and CDR2 (germline): LNHNV, YYDKDF (reference sequence). The CDR3 runs 14 residues. The CDR3 DNA is TGTGCCACCAGCAGTTACGACAGGGGAAACACCATATATTTT. This gives the protein CATSSYDRGNTIYF.

This chain joins TRBV9 and TRBJ2-3; tentatively, D is TRBD1 (7 bases). Between the trimmed V and J ends, which lost 4 bases and 2 bases, there was a span of 14 bases. The germline V gene encodes CDR1 SGDLS and CDR2 YYNGEE. The CDR3 runs 15 residues. This CDR3 reads CASSLRGTATDTQYF. For the CDR3, the DNA is TGTGCCAGCAGCCTACGGGGGACAGCCACAGATACGCAGTATTTT.

In this sample, this clone turned up a few times. This CDR3 reads CASAQGQSNQPQHF. The CDR3, as DNA: TGTGCTAGTGCCCAAGGACAGTCCAATCAGCCCCAGCATTTT. V and J are TRBV12-5 and TRBJ1-5; D possibly corresponds to TRBD1 (6 bases). Germline CDR1 LGHNT, CDR2 FRNRAP. V dropped 7 bases and J dropped 3 bases, with 13 bases sitting between them. This CDR3 has 14 amino acids.

The chain recombines TRBV5-5 with TRBJ1-1; D might be TRBD1 (5 bases). Germline assignment: CDR1 SGHKS and CDR2 YYEKEE (reference sequence). V shed 4 bases and J shed 0 bases, with 16 bases lying between them. This CDR3 comprises 16 residues. CDR3 in DNA: TGTGCCAGCAGCCCTAGGGCAGACAGATTGAACACTGAAGCTTTCTTT. This sequence encodes CASSPRADRLNTEAFF.

This chain joins TRBV10-3 and TRBJ2-7, with 12 bases lining up with TRBD2. V shed 4 bases and J 5 bases; nucleotides not matched to a gene: 6. The germline V gene has CDR1 ENHRY and CDR2 SYGVKD. CDR3 length: 15 amino acids. CDR3 nucleotide sequence: TGTGCCATCAGTGCCGGACTAGCGGGGATGAACGAGCAGTACTTC. Its translation: CAISAGLAGMNEQYF.

This chain joins TRBV12-5 and TRBJ1-2, with D possibly matching TRBD1 (5 bases). CDR1 is LGHNT, CDR2 FRNRAP, per germline. This CDR3 comprises 12 residues. V shed 6 bases and J shed 5 bases, with 10 bases lying between them. The CDR3 protein is CASGLDRYGYTF. CDR3 sequence (DNA): TGTGCTAGTGGACTCGACAGATATGGCTACACCTTC.

J is TRBJ1-3 and V is TRBV28; the D gene is possibly TRBD1 (5 bases). This CDR3 region has 14 residues. Germline V gene data show CDR1 as MDHEN and CDR2 as SYDVKM. Trimming took off 6 bases at V and 4 bases at J, with 13 bases between the two ends. As DNA, the CDR3 is TGTGCCAGCAGGTTGGGGCATCGGGGAAACACCATATATTTT. It is translated as CASRLGHRGNTIYF.

The chain combines TRBV2 with TRBJ2-3; no definite D call. The length of the CDR3 is 13 residues. Germline lookup yields CDR1 SNHLY and CDR2 FYNNEI. V gave up 7 bases and J gave up 4 bases, with 12 bases separating them. The CDR3 bases are TGTGCCAGCACGTTAAATTCCGCAGATACGCAGTATTTT. Protein: CASTLNSADTQYF.

The chain couples TRBV18 to TRBJ1-3; 7 bases are shared with TRBD1. Trimming at V came to 3 bases and at J to 4 bases, leaving 6 bases not matched to a gene. The V gene's germline CDR1 is KGHSH and CDR2 LQKENI. The CDR3 consists of 15 residues. The CDR3 region has the DNA TGTGCCAGCTCACCCTCGGGACAGAAAGGAAACACCATATATTTT. This gives the protein CASSPSGQKGNTIYF.

The rearrangement joins TRBV10-3 to TRBJ2-1, with 12 bases that match TRBD2. The CDR3 spans 15 residues. With V trimmed by 7 bases and J by 9 bases, 10 bases remained unmatched. The germline V gene encodes CDR1 ENHRY and CDR2 SYGVKD. The CDR3 region has the DNA TGTGCCATCACTACAGAAGGACTAGCGGGACCTGAGCAGTTCTTC. Its translation is CAITTEGLAGPEQFF.

The genes are TRBV30 and TRBJ2-3; 7 bases line up with TRBD2. The germline CDR1 and CDR2 sequences are GTSNPN and SVGIG (reference sequence). The V segment lost 5 bases and the J segment 5 bases; nucleotides outside the gene matches: 4. CDR3 length: 12 residues. The chain's CDR3 is CAWSSGGDTQYF. CDR3 DNA: TGTGCCTGGTCTAGCGGTGGAGATACGCAGTATTTT.

The J gene is TRBJ2-5, the V gene TRBV7-2; TRBD2 might be the D (5 bases). This CDR3 has 14 amino acids. The germline gives CDR1 SGHTA, CDR2 FQGNSA. Trimming removed 4 bases from V and 1 base from J, with 10 bases in between. In DNA form, the CDR3 reads TGTGCCAGCAGCTCCGTAGCGTTCCAAGAGACCCAGTACTTC. Amino acids: CASSSVAFQETQYF.

The rearrangement uses TRBV27 and TRBJ1-5; possibly TRBD1 for D (6 bases). This CDR3 has 15 amino acids. Trimming took off 3 bases at V and 1 base at J, with 10 bases between the two ends. Germline values: CDR1 MNHEY, CDR2 SMNVEV (reference sequence). The CDR3 loop is CASSFEGVSNQPQHF. The DNA for the CDR3 is TGTGCCAGCAGTTTTGAGGGGGTGAGCAATCAGCCCCAGCATTTT.